Reported below is one T cell receptor beta chain. This specimen comes from a study of blood T cell repertoires in COVID-19. Whole-study context: From the United States, Italy and Spain came samples of acute and convalescent COVID-19. PBMCs, B-cell-depleted T cells, or T cells provided the cDNA or gDNA that made up the material.

As handled by the study authors: The assay estimated nucleated cells by amplifying reference gene primers. This table comes from immunoSEQ multiplex PCR, and its TCRdb copy is limited to in-frame clones, with some not included. D and trimming come from the DNA, and the V and J calls and clone size come from that table. The sample consists of approximately 350,000 clones, around nine tenths of them appearing once. Sequenced sample: peripheral blood. The source of this sequence is a woman under 30 who had recovered from COVID-19.

In nucleotides, the CDR3 is TGTGCCAGCAGCCAGGACAGGGGTGCGTCTGGAAACACCATATATTTT. It is translated as CASSQDRGASGNTIYF. The genes are TRBV5-4 and TRBJ1-3, with 9 nucleotides matching TRBD1. After removal of 4 bases from V and 1 base from J, the junction contained 6 bases not matched to a gene. This CDR3 contains 16 residues. From germline, CDR1 is SGHNT and CDR2 YYREEE (reference sequence).